This TCR beta chain is drawn from a study of blood T cell repertoires in COVID-19. The CDR3 loop spans 16 amino acids. The V end was cut by 1 base, the J end by 4 bases, with 16 bases between. CDR1 and CDR2 (germline): SEHNR, FQNEAQ (reference sequence). Method: immunoSEQ multiplex PCR; TCRdb's copy keeps in-frame clones and lacks some. The sample contains 150,000 or so clones, more than 85% of which appear only once. The chain links TRBV7-9 to TRBJ1-2; D remains ambiguous. The source material was peripheral blood. This sequence originates from a man in his sixties with COVID-19, enrolled during active disease. The CDR3 DNA reads TGTGCCAGCAGCTTAGACGTTCCCTTAGGAGTCTATGGCTACACCTTC. Its protein product is CASSLDVPLGVYGYTF.